This T cell receptor beta chain was recovered during a study of blood T cell repertoires in COVID-19. Background on the study: Specimens from acute and convalescent COVID-19 originated in the United States, Italy and Spain. T cells, B-cell-depleted T cells, or PBMCs supplied cDNA or gDNA.

Per the original methods: Using reference gene primer amplification, nucleated cell counts were estimated. TCRdb keeps only in-frame clones here, not all; method: immunoSEQ multiplex PCR. Clone size and V and J calls were adopted from that table, with D and trimming inferred from the DNA. This table has more than 90,000 clones, approximately 80% appearing once. Trimming stripped 5 bases from V and 4 bases from J, with 17 bases between. CDR3 size: 15 residues. Germline values: CDR1 PRHDT, CDR2 FYEKMQ (reference sequence). The sequenced material came from peripheral blood. The V gene is TRBV13, the J gene TRBJ1-1; D possibly corresponds to TRBD1 (5 bases). The origin of this receptor is a woman between 65 and 79 years old with acute or convalescent COVID-19. The CDR3 here is CASSPRVAGTTEAFF. Written as DNA, the CDR3 is TGTGCCAGCAGCCCTCGGGTTGCGGGGACCACTGAAGCTTTCTTT. The full variable domain, its missing parts supplied by reference TRBV13 and TRBJ1-1, is AAGVIQSPRHLIKEKRETATLKCYPIPRHDTVYWYQQGPGQDPQFLISFYEKMQSDKGSIPDRFSAQQFSDYHSELNMSSLELGDSALYFCASSPRVAGTTEAFFGQGTRLTVV.